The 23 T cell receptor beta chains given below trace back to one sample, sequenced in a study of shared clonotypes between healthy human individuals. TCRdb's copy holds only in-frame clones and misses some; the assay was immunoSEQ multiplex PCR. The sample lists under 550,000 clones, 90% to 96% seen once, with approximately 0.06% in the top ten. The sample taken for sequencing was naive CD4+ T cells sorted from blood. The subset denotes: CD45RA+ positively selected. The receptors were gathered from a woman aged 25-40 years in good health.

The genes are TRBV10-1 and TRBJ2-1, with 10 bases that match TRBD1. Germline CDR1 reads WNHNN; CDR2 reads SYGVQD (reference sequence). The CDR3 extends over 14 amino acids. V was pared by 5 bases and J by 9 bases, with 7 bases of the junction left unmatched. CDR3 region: CASSRQGANGEQFF. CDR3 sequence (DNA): TGCGCCAGCAGTAGACAGGGGGCGAACGGTGAGCAGTTCTTC.

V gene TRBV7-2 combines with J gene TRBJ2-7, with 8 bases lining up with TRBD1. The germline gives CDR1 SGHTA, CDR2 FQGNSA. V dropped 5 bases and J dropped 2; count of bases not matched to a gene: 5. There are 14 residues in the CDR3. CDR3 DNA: TGTGCCAGCAGCCCGACAGGGGTAACCTACGAGCAGTACTTC. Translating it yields CASSPTGVTYEQYF.

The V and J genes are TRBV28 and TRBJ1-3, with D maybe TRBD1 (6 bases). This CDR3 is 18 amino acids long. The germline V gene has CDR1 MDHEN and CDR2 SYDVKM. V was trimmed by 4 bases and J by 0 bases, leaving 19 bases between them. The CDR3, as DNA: TGTGCCAGCAGTTCATTGGGGGTAGGGGGGCTCTCTGGAAACACCATATATTTT. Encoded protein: CASSSLGVGGLSGNTIYF.

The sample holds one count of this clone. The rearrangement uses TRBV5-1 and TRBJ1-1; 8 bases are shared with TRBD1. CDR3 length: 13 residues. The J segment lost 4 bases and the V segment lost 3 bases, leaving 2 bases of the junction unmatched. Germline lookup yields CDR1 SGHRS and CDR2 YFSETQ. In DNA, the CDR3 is TGCGCCAGCAGCTCAGGGGGCCGCACTGAAGCTTTCTTT. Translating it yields CASSSGGRTEAFF.

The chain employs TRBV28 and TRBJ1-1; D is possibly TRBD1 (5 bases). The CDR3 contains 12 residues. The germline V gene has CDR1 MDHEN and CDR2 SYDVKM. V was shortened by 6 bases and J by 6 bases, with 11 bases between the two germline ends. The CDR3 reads CASRQDWPEAFF. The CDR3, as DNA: TGTGCCAGCAGACAGGACTGGCCTGAAGCTTTCTTT.

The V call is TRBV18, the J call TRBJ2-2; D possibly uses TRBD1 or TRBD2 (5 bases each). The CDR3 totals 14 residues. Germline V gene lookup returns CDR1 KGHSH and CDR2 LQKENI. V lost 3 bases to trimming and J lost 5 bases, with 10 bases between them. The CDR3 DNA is TGTGCCAGCTCACCGGGAGCAGGGACCGGGGAGCTGTTTTTT. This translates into CASSPGAGTGELFF.

CDR3 region: CASSSGTSGEGGPDTQYF. Written as DNA, the CDR3 is TGTGCCAGCAGCTCTGGGACTAGCGGGGAGGGGGGGCCAGATACGCAGTATTTT. The J gene is TRBJ2-3, the V gene TRBV5-6, with 13 bases identical to TRBD2. Germline V gene sequence: CDR1 SGHDT, CDR2 YYEEEE. The V gene end was trimmed by 3 bases and the J gene end by 4 bases; junction bases not matched to a gene: 11. The CDR3 covers 18 residues.

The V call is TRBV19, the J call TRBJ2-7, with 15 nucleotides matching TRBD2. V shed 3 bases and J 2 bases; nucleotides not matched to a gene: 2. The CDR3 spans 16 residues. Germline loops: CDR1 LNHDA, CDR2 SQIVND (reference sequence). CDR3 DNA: TGTGCCAGTAGTATGGGACTAGCGGGAGGTCCCTACGAGCAGTACTTC. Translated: CASSMGLAGGPYEQYF.

CDR3 in DNA: TGCGCCAGCAGCCAGACCGGGACAGGGAGATACGAGCAGTACTTC. Translated, it gives CASSQTGTGRYEQYF. The chain employs TRBV5-1 and TRBJ2-7; TRBD1 matches 9 bases. The CDR3 has 15 residues. V lost 4 bases to trimming and J lost 4 bases; unmatched junction nucleotides: 9. Looked up from germline, CDR1 is SGHRS and CDR2 is YFSETQ.

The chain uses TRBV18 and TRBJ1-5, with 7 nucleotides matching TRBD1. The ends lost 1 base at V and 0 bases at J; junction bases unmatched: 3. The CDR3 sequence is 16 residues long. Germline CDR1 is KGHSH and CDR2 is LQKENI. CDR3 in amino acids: CASSPLGQNSNQPQHF. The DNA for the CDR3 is TGTGCCAGCTCACCACTGGGACAGAATAGCAATCAGCCCCAGCATTTT.

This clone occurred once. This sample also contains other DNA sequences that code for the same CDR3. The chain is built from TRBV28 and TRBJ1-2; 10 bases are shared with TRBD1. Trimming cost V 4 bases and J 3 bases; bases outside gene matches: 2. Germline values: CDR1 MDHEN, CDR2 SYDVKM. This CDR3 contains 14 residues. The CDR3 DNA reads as TGTGCCAGCAGTTCCGGACAGGGGGACTATGGCTACACCTTC. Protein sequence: CASSSGQGDYGYTF.

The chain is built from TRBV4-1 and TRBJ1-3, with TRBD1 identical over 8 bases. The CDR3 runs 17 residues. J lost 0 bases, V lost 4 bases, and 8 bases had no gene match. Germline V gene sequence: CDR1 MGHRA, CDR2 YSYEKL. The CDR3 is CASSLWDRLSSGNTIYF. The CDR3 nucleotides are TGCGCCAGCAGCCTTTGGGACAGGCTGAGCTCTGGAAACACCATATATTTT.

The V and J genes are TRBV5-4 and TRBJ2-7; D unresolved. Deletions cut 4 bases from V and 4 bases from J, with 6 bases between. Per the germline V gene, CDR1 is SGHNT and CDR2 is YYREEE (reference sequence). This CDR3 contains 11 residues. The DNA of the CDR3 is TGTGCCAGCAGCCCAAGGTACGAGCAGTACTTC. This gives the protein CASSPRYEQYF.

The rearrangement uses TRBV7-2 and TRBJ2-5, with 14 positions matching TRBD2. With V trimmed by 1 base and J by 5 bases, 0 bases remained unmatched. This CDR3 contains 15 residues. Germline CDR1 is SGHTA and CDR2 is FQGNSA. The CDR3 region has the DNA TGTGCCAGCAGCTTAGGACTAGCGGGAGGGGAGACCCAGTACTTC. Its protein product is CASSLGLAGGETQYF.

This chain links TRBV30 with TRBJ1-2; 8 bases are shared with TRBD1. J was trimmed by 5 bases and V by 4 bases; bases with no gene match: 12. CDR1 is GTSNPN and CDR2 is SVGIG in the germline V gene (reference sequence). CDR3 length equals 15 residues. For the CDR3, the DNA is TGTGCCTGGATCACCACCGGGACAGGAGCTTATGGCTACACCTTC. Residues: CAWITTGTGAYGYTF.

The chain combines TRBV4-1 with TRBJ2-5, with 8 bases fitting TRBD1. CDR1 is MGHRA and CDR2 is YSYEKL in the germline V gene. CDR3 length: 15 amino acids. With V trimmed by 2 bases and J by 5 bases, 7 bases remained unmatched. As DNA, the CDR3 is TGCGCCAGCAGCCAAAGGACAGGGAATGTTGAGACCCAGTACTTC. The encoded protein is CASSQRTGNVETQYF.

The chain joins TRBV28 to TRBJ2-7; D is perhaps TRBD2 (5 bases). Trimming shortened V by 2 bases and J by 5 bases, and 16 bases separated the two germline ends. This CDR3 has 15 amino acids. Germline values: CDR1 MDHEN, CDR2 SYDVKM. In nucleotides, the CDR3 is TGTGCCAGCAGTTTAGACATAGCCCTCGGGAACGAGCAGTACTTC. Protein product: CASSLDIALGNEQYF.

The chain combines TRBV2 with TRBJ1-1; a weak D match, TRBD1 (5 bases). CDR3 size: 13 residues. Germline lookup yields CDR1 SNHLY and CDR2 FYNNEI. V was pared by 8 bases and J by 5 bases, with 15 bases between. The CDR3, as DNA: TGTGCCAGCGTCCTTGCAAGGGGTACTGAAGCTTTCTTT. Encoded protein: CASVLARGTEAFF.

The CDR3 DNA is TGTGCCACCAACGGACAGGACTTACCGACTAATACGCAGTATTTT. Its protein is CATNGQDLPTNTQYF. The J gene is TRBJ2-3, the V gene TRBV2, with TRBD1 identical over 7 bases. The CDR3 loop spans 15 amino acids. Unmatched junction bases numbered 17, after V lost 10 bases and J lost 7 bases. Germline V lookup: CDR1 SNHLY, CDR2 FYNNEI.

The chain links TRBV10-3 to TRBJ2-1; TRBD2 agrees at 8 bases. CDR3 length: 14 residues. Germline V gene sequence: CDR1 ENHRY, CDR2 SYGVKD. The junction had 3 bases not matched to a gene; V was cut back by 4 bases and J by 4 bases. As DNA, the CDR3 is TGTGCCATCAGTGCTACTAGCGGTTACAATGAGCAGTTCTTC. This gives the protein CAISATSGYNEQFF.

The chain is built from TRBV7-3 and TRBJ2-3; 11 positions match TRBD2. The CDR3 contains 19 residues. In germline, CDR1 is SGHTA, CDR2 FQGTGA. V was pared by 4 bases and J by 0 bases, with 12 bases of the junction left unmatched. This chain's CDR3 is CASSSVLAGGPTSTDTQYF. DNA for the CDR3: TGTGCCAGCAGCTCCGTGCTAGCGGGAGGACCTACTAGCACAGATACGCAGTATTTT.

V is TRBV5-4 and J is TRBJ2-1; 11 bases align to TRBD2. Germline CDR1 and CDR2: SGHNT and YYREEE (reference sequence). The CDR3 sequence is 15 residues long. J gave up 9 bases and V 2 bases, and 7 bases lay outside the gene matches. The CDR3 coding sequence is TGTGCCAGCAGCTTACTAGCGGGAGTGTCTAGTGAGCAGTTCTTC. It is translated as CASSLLAGVSSEQFF.

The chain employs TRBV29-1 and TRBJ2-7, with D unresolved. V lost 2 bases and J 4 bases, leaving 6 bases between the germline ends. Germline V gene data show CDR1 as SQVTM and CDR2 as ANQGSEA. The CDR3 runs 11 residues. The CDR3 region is CSVESSYEQYF. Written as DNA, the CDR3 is TGCAGCGTTGAAAGCTCATACGAGCAGTACTTC.